This T cell receptor beta chain is drawn from a study of T-cell reconstitution after alpha-beta-depleted transplantation in children. Note on this clonotype: Its target is not known.

Overall study results and limits: At the one-year point after transplant, T-cell counts and TCRbeta diversity were found to come mostly from T cells that had been newly produced. Reportedly, only several hundred clones from non-depleted graft cells drove alpha-beta T-cell counts at about two months. There were some patients whose high TCRbeta diversity at day 60 came from surviving recipient T cells and thymic progenitors.

A library of TCRbeta sequences, prepared with unique molecular identifiers, was generated. TCRdb ran MiXCR on the PCR reads and lists one entry per CDR3 protein. The table shows roughly 300,000 distinct CDR3 sequences, with approximately 10% occurring only once. The CDR3 is made up of 15 amino acids. Germline values: CDR1 MNHEY, CDR2 SMNVEV (reference sequence). V gave up 2 bases and J gave up 2 bases, with 13 bases separating them. This TCR was recovered from a male patient aged 2-10 years who had a stem cell transplant for chronic granulomatous disease, so the T cells may come from the graft donor. This chain links TRBV27 with TRBJ2-7, with D possibly being TRBD1 (5 bases). Here the sequenced sample was peripheral blood, taken 180 days after TCRalphabeta/CD19-depleted stem cell transplant. This chain's CDR3 is CASSLISTAPYEQYF. As DNA, the CDR3 is TGTGCCAGCAGTTTAATCTCGACAGCCCCCTACGAGCAGTACTTC.